This note documents a single T cell receptor beta chain sequence. With 5 bases removed from V and 2 bases from J, the gap between germline ends came to 17 bases. Per germline, CDR1 MGHRA and CDR2 YSYEKL. This CDR3 comprises 16 residues. These data come from a study of T cell changes during pregnancy in multiple sclerosis. TCRdb keeps only in-frame clones here, not all; method: immunoSEQ multiplex PCR. Here the sample spans over 70,000 clones, roughly 93% being singletons. This clonotype was obtained from a female donor with multiple sclerosis, enrolled in a pregnancy study. The chain has TRBV4-1 and TRBJ2-3, with a possible D match to TRBD2 (6 bases). This material consisted of peripheral blood, taken in the third trimester of pregnancy. Here the CDR3 reads CASSSPGPGDTDTQYF. As DNA, the CDR3 is TGCGCCAGCAGCTCCCCCGGGCCGGGAGACACAGATACGCAGTATTTT.